These 24 T cell receptor beta chains were sequenced from one sample in a study of blood T cell repertoires in COVID-19. TCRdb keeps only in-frame clones here, not all; method: immunoSEQ multiplex PCR. This sample has around 200,000 clones, with around 86% found just once. Sequenced sample: PBMCs or T cells enriched from blood (not recorded which). The origin of the receptors is a man in his forties or fifties with acute COVID-19.

This rearrangement joins TRBV24-1 to TRBJ2-7, with D perhaps TRBD1 (6 bases). Trimming took 3 bases from V and 12 from J, leaving 14 bases between them. There are 12 residues in the CDR3. In germline, CDR1 is KGHDR, CDR2 SFDVKD. DNA of the CDR3: TGTGCCACCAGTGATCCCTCAGGGGAACGGTACTTC. Protein: CATSDPSGERYF.

This clone turned up a few times. The gene calls are TRBV18 and TRBJ2-7, with TRBD1 matching over 10 bases. J gave up 5 bases and V 3 bases, and 7 bases lay outside the gene matches. Germline lookup yields CDR1 KGHSH and CDR2 LQKENI. CDR3 length equals 15 residues. As DNA, the CDR3 is TGTGCCAGCTCACCCGGGACGACAGGGGGCCACGAGCAGTACTTC. As protein: CASSPGTTGGHEQYF. Combining the CDR3 with reference TRBV18 and TRBJ2-7 gives the whole variable domain NAGVMQNPRHLVRRRGQEARLRCSPMKGHSHVYWYRQLPEEGLKFMVYLQKENIIDESGMPKERFSAEFPKEGPSILRIQQVVRGDSAAYFCASSPGTTGGHEQYFGPGTRLTVT.

The chain combines TRBV15 with TRBJ2-3, with a weak D call TRBD2 (6 bases). Trimming stripped 4 bases from V and 9 bases from J, with 17 bases between. The CDR3 has 14 amino acids. CDR1 and CDR2 from the germline V gene are LNHNV and YYDKDF (reference sequence). This chain's CDR3 is CATSTLPPGDTQYF. The CDR3 bases are TGTGCCACCAGCACCCTCCCCCCGGGGGACACGCAGTATTTT.

The J gene is TRBJ2-1, the V gene TRBV7-6; 14 nucleotides match TRBD2. The trim removed 5 bases at V and 10 bases at J, leaving 7 bases unmatched. This CDR3 is 15 amino acids long. The V gene's germline CDR1 is SGHVS and CDR2 FNYEAQ. DNA of the CDR3: TGTGCCAGCAGCAAAGCGGGACTAGCGGGAGTCGAGCAGTTCTTC. Translating it yields CASSKAGLAGVEQFF.

V and J are TRBV7-9 and TRBJ2-7; D uncertain. V lost 1 base to trimming and J lost 4 bases, with 5 bases between them. This CDR3 is 12 amino acids long. CDR1 and CDR2 from the germline V gene are SEHNR and FQNEAQ (reference sequence). CDR3 in amino acids: CASSLGEYEQYF. The CDR3 region has the DNA TGTGCCAGCAGCTTAGGAGAATACGAGCAGTACTTC.

The chain employs TRBV29-1 and TRBJ2-7, with D perhaps TRBD1 (6 bases). Germline values: CDR1 SQVTM, CDR2 ANQGSEA. This CDR3 spans 15 amino acids. With 5 bases removed from V and 2 bases from J, the gap between germline ends came to 19 bases. The CDR3 region has the DNA TGCAGCGTTAGGAACAGGGAAAGGGGGACCTACGAGCAGTACTTC. Protein product: CSVRNRERGTYEQYF.

The rearrangement uses TRBV28 and TRBJ1-2; TRBD1 aligns across 8 bases. The CDR3 extends over 14 amino acids. The V gene's germline CDR1 is MDHEN and CDR2 SYDVKM. V lost 8 bases to trimming and J lost 4 bases; unmatched junction nucleotides: 9. The chain's CDR3 is CASRPDRDLYGYTF. CDR3 in DNA: TGTGCCAGCCGACCGGACAGGGACCTCTATGGCTACACCTTC.

The V call is TRBV19, the J call TRBJ2-5, with a possible D match to TRBD1 (6 bases). The V end was cut by 5 bases, the J end by 2 bases, with 9 bases between. Germline loops: CDR1 LNHDA, CDR2 SQIVND (reference sequence). There are 13 residues in the CDR3. This chain's CDR3 is CASSLGAQETQYF. The CDR3 nucleotides are TGTGCCAGTAGTCTGGGGGCACAAGAGACCCAGTACTTC.

In the case of this clone: One end of the junction varies from germline; a read error may be responsible. The gene calls are TRBV6-1 and TRBJ2-7, with D perhaps TRBD1 (5 bases). Germline V CDR1 and CDR2: MNHNS, SASEGT. The length of the CDR3 is 12 residues. The CDR3 loop reads CASSEGSWQGSF. The CDR3 DNA sequence: TGTGCCAGCAGTGAAGGAAGTTGGCAGGGAAGCTTC.

This sequence joins TRBV5-1 and TRBJ2-1; 9 nucleotides match TRBD1. Unmatched junction bases numbered 3, after V lost 4 bases and J lost 7 bases. CDR3 size: 13 residues. Germline loops: CDR1 SGHRS, CDR2 YFSETQ. DNA for the CDR3: TGCGCCAGCAGCCCGGACAGGGGTAATGAGCAGTTCTTC. Translating gives CASSPDRGNEQFF.

This chain joins TRBV28 and TRBJ2-1; D unclear. This CDR3 region has 15 residues. V gave up 7 bases and J gave up 0 bases, with 13 bases separating them. Germline CDR1 is MDHEN and CDR2 is SYDVKM. CDR3 nucleotides: TGTGCCAGCACACCCTCCCTTAGCTCCTACAATGAGCAGTTCTTC. Protein sequence: CASTPSLSSYNEQFF.

V and J are TRBV29-1 and TRBJ2-5; TRBD1 aligns across 9 bases. Per the germline V gene, CDR1 is SQVTM and CDR2 is ANQGSEA. This CDR3 is built from 13 residues. J lost 2 bases, V lost 6 bases, and 4 bases had no gene match. CDR3: CSVADRGQETQYF. CDR3 bases: TGCAGCGTAGCAGACAGGGGGCAAGAGACCCAGTACTTC.

This sequence joins TRBV27 and TRBJ1-5, with D possibly matching TRBD1 (5 bases). Germline V gene lookup returns CDR1 MNHEY and CDR2 SMNVEV (reference sequence). The CDR3 has 14 residues. The V gene lost 4 bases and the J gene lost 2 bases, with 9 bases spanning the gap. CDR3 protein: CASSYRGGNQPQHF. The CDR3 coding sequence is TGTGCCAGCAGTTATCGGGGGGGCAATCAGCCCCAGCATTTT.

The rearrangement links TRBV5-1 to TRBJ2-1; D call uncertain. The germline CDR1 and CDR2 sequences are SGHRS and YFSETQ. The ends were cut back, 0 bases at V and 9 bases at J, with 13 bases in the middle. This CDR3 contains 14 residues. CDR3 DNA sequence: TGCGCCAGCAGCTTGGAAGTGAACCGAGGTGAGCAGTTCTTC. Protein: CASSLEVNRGEQFF.

The CDR3 sequence is CASSTQGYEAFF. The CDR3 DNA sequence: TGTGCCAGCTCCACACAGGGGTATGAAGCTTTCTTT. This chain joins TRBV18 and TRBJ1-1, with 7 bases lining up with TRBD1. CDR1 is KGHSH and CDR2 is LQKENI in the germline V gene. V was pared by 6 bases and J by 7 bases, with 5 bases of the junction left unmatched. This CDR3 has 12 amino acids.

The chain carries TRBV15 and TRBJ2-6; 7 positions agree with TRBD1. V lost 3 bases to trimming and J lost 0 bases; unmatched junction nucleotides: 2. The germline gives CDR1 LNHNV, CDR2 YYDKDF (reference sequence). This CDR3 region has 16 residues. CDR3 amino acids: CATSRPGGSGANVLTF. For the CDR3, the DNA is TGTGCCACCAGCAGGCCAGGGGGCTCTGGGGCCAACGTCCTGACTTTC.

The count of this clone is one. The rearrangement uses TRBV13 and TRBJ2-1; TRBD2 aligns across 12 bases. After removal of 3 bases from V and 7 bases from J, the junction contained 4 bases not matched to a gene. CDR1 PRHDT and CDR2 FYEKMQ come from the germline V gene (reference sequence). There are 15 residues in the CDR3. The CDR3, as DNA: TGTGCCAGCAGCTTCCCTAGCGGGAGGGGGAATGAGCAGTTCTTC. It translates to CASSFPSGRGNEQFF.

The V gene is TRBV27, the J gene TRBJ1-6; D remains unclear. Germline CDR1 reads MNHEY; CDR2 reads SMNVEV (reference sequence). CDR3 length equals 15 residues. The V gene lost 2 bases and the J gene lost 0 bases, with 5 bases spanning the gap. The CDR3 DNA reads as TGTGCCAGCAGTTTAGGGAGCTCCTATAATTCACCCCTCCACTTT. Translating it yields CASSLGSSYNSPLHF.

The CDR3 coding sequence is TGTGCCAGCAGTGAGGGGCCAAACATTCAGTACTTC. Amino acids: CASSEGPNIQYF. The rearrangement uses TRBV2 and TRBJ2-4; tentatively, D is TRBD1 (5 bases). Germline CDR1 is SNHLY and CDR2 is FYNNEI. CDR3 length: 12 amino acids. Trimming cost V 3 bases and J 6 bases, with 6 bases left between them.

The rearrangement links TRBV18 to TRBJ2-5; 13 bases agree with TRBD2. V lost 0 bases and J lost 4; bases outside the gene matches: 8. CDR3 length: 18 residues. Per the germline V gene, CDR1 is KGHSH and CDR2 is LQKENI. The CDR3 region has the DNA TGTGCCAGCTCACCACCGAATCGGAGACTAGCGGGAGGAGAGACCCAGTACTTC. This gives the protein CASSPPNRRLAGGETQYF.

The rearrangement links TRBV5-4 to TRBJ2-3; D is perhaps TRBD2 (5 bases). The germline CDR1 and CDR2 sequences are SGHNT and YYREEE (reference sequence). Trimming stripped 6 bases from V and 0 bases from J, with 11 bases between. There are 14 residues in the CDR3. CDR3 protein: CASTIGGSTDTQYF. The CDR3 nucleotides are TGTGCCAGCACTATTGGCGGGAGCACAGATACGCAGTATTTT.

The rearrangement joins TRBV28 to TRBJ2-5; 7 nucleotides match TRBD1. The CDR3 is made up of 16 amino acids. Germline V gene sequence: CDR1 MDHEN, CDR2 SYDVKM. Trimming cost V 3 bases and J 4 bases; bases outside gene matches: 11. The CDR3 region is CASSFGAGGFGETQYF. In nucleotides, the CDR3 is TGTGCCAGCAGTTTTGGGGCAGGGGGATTCGGAGAGACCCAGTACTTC. The entire variable domain, with the rest obtained from reference TRBV28 and TRBJ2-5, is as follows: DVKVTQSSRYLVKRTGEKVFLECVQDMDHENMFWYRQDPGLGLRLIYFSYDVKMKEKGDIPEGYSVSREKKERFSLILESASTNQTSMYLCASSFGAGGFGETQYFGPGTRLLVL.

The CDR3 reads CASSSSGGYNEQFF. The CDR3 DNA reads as TGCGCCAGCAGCTCCTCCGGGGGATACAATGAGCAGTTCTTC. V is TRBV5-1 and J is TRBJ2-1, with D maybe TRBD2 (6 bases). Trimming pared 3 bases from V and 4 bases from J, leaving 11 bases between. The CDR3 spans 14 residues. In germline, CDR1 is SGHRS, CDR2 YFSETQ.

The rearrangement joins TRBV7-3 to TRBJ1-2; possible D gene TRBD1, 6 bases. CDR1 and CDR2 from the germline V gene are SGHTA and FQGTGA. The CDR3 contains 11 residues. Trimming removed 6 bases from V and 8 bases from J, with 10 bases in between. For the CDR3, the DNA is TGTGCCAGCAGGCGGACAGAAGGCTACACCTTC. It codes for CASRRTEGYTF.